Listed here are 21 T cell receptor beta chains from one sample, sequenced in a study of OX40 agonist ivuxolimab in advanced cancers. Data came from immunoSEQ multiplex PCR; TCRdb stores just in-frame clones and leaves some out. The sample yields 60,000 to 100,000 clones, 80% to 95% seen once. The sequenced sample was CD4+ or CD8+ T cells sorted from blood, obtained in a trial of the OX40 agonist ivuxolimab. The receptors here all came from an adult with an advanced solid tumor such as melanoma, head and neck, liver or kidney cancer.

CDR3 in amino acids: CASSLVPSQREGEQYF. The CDR3 coding sequence is TGTGCCAGCAGCTTAGTACCCTCCCAGCGGGAAGGCGAGCAGTACTTC. V gene TRBV11-2 combines with J gene TRBJ2-7, with 7 bases identical to TRBD2. The CDR3 loop spans 16 amino acids. The V segment lost 1 base and the J segment 6 bases; nucleotides outside the gene matches: 12. Germline values: CDR1 SGHAT, CDR2 FQNNGV.

This sequence joins TRBV29-1 and TRBJ1-1; D uncertain. CDR1 SQVTM and CDR2 ANQGSEA come from the germline V gene. CDR3 length equals 10 residues. Trimming removed 3 bases from V and 7 bases from J, with 6 bases in between. CDR3 sequence (DNA): TGCAGCGTTGAGAAAGTTGAAGCTTTCTTT. It yields the protein CSVEKVEAFF.

This rearrangement joins TRBV9 to TRBJ1-6; 8 positions agree with TRBD1. V was pared by 3 bases and J by 10 bases, with 6 bases of the junction left unmatched. Germline CDR1 SGDLS, CDR2 YYNGEE. This CDR3 comprises 14 residues. The CDR3 region has the DNA TGTGCCAGCAGCGCCGACAGGGGAGGGTCACCCCTCCACTTT. Amino acid sequence: CASSADRGGSPLHF. Supplemented by reference TRBV9 and TRBJ1-6, the full variable domain reads DSGVTQTPKHLITATGQRVTLRCSPRSGDLSVYWYQQSLDQGLQFLIQYYNGEERAKGNILERFSAQQFPDLHSELNLSSLELGDSALYFCASSADRGGSPLHFGNGTRLTVT.

The chain couples TRBV18 to TRBJ1-2; a weak D match, TRBD1 (5 bases). CDR3 length: 16 residues. Germline V gene lookup returns CDR1 KGHSH and CDR2 LQKENI. The ends were cut back, 0 bases at V and 3 bases at J, with 14 bases in the middle. The CDR3 sequence is CASSPPAGQDHYGYTF. CDR3 bases: TGTGCCAGCTCACCACCGGCAGGGCAGGATCACTATGGCTACACCTTC.

The rearrangement links TRBV23-1 to TRBJ2-6; no clear D. TRBV23-1 is an ORF for which the function is uncertain. Between the trimmed V and J ends, which lost 8 bases and 0 bases, there was a span of 2 bases. The CDR3 has 12 amino acids. The CDR3 DNA sequence: TGCGCCAGCGGCTCTGGGGCCAACGTCCTGACTTTC. The encoded protein is CASGSGANVLTF.

J is TRBJ2-7 and V is TRBV11-2, with D possibly TRBD1 on 5 matching bases. The CDR3 is 18 residues long. V lost 3 bases to trimming and J lost 4 bases, with 25 bases between them. Germline CDR1 and CDR2: SGHAT and FQNNGV. CDR3 sequence reads: CASSFYSSTAPILYEQYF. In DNA form, the CDR3 reads TGTGCCAGCAGCTTTTATAGTTCGACAGCCCCTATTCTTTACGAGCAGTACTTC.

This clone appeared a single time. This chain links TRBV29-1 with TRBJ2-1; D is possibly TRBD1 (5 bases). V was trimmed by 8 bases and J by 0 bases, leaving 11 bases between them. The CDR3 extends over 13 amino acids. Germline V CDR1 and CDR2: SQVTM, ANQGSEA. The CDR3 sequence is CSTSDSSYNEQFF. CDR3 nucleotide sequence: TGCAGCACCTCCGACAGCTCCTACAATGAGCAGTTCTTC.

The chain uses TRBV6-4 and TRBJ1-1; 8 bases fit TRBD1. Germline V gives CDR1 MRHNA, CDR2 SNTAGT. With V trimmed by 6 bases and J by 0 bases, 3 bases remained unmatched. The CDR3 is 14 amino acids. CDR3 sequence reads: CASRSGQVNTEAFF. CDR3 coding DNA: TGTGCCAGCAGATCGGGACAGGTGAACACTGAAGCTTTCTTT.

The V gene is TRBV19, the J gene TRBJ1-2; D is possibly TRBD1 (5 bases). Trimming removed 5 bases from V and 3 bases from J, with 25 bases in between. Looked up from germline, CDR1 is LNHDA and CDR2 is SQIVND (reference sequence). The CDR3 sequence is 18 residues long. The CDR3 sequence: CASSPSWGIGNSDYGYTF. The CDR3 nucleotides are TGTGCCAGTAGTCCCTCTTGGGGGATCGGGAATTCGGACTATGGCTACACCTTC.

CDR3 nucleotide sequence: TGTGCCACCACATCCCACGGGGCCATGAACACTGAAGCTTTCTTT. Its protein product is CATTSHGAMNTEAFF. This sequence joins TRBV19 and TRBJ1-1, with D possibly matching TRBD1 (5 bases). This CDR3 region has 15 residues. V lost 10 bases and J lost 0, with 18 bases in between. CDR1 is LNHDA and CDR2 is SQIVND in the germline V gene (reference sequence). Full variable domain (rest looked up from reference TRBV19 and TRBJ1-1): DGGITQSPKYLFRKEGQNVTLSCEQNLNHDAMYWYRQDPGQGLRLIYYSQIVNDFQKGDIAEGYSVSREKKESFPLTVTSAQKNPTAFYLCATTSHGAMNTEAFFGQGTRLTVV.

The chain combines TRBV11-2 with TRBJ2-5, with D unresolved. The germline V gene has CDR1 SGHAT and CDR2 FQNNGV. This CDR3 comprises 15 residues. The V end lost 0 bases, the J end lost 2 bases, and 10 bases lay between the germline ends. The CDR3 nucleotides read TGTGCCAGCAGCTTAGAGGGCATACTACAAGAGACCCAGTACTTC. This translates into CASSLEGILQETQYF.

The V gene is TRBV15, the J gene TRBJ2-7; the match to TRBD2 covers 8 bases. CDR1 and CDR2 (germline): LNHNV, YYDKDF (reference sequence). The CDR3 is 15 residues long. Trimming removed 0 bases from V and 6 bases from J; junction bases left unmatched: 7. CDR3 bases: TGTGCCACCAGCAGAGATCGAGGCGGGGGGCGCGAGCAGTACTTC. It encodes CATSRDRGGGREQYF.

The rearrangement uses TRBV5-1 and TRBJ1-1; a possible D gene is TRBD1 (6 bases). The CDR3 spans 14 residues. Trimming shortened V by 1 base and J by 4 bases, and 11 bases separated the two germline ends. Germline values: CDR1 SGHRS, CDR2 YFSETQ. CDR3 sequence reads: CASSLWGAGTEAFF. CDR3 DNA sequence: TGCGCCAGCAGCTTGTGGGGGGCTGGCACTGAAGCTTTCTTT.

The rearrangement links TRBV12-5 to TRBJ2-7; tentatively, D is TRBD1 (5 bases). The CDR3 consists of 13 residues. CDR1 and CDR2 (germline): LGHNT, FRNRAP. Deletions cut 0 bases from V and 6 bases from J, with 9 bases between. CDR3 sequence reads: CASGLVQGTEQYF. The CDR3 DNA reads TGTGCTAGTGGTTTGGTCCAGGGTACCGAGCAGTACTTC.

V is TRBV6-5 and J is TRBJ1-2; D is uncertain. Germline V gene data show CDR1 as MNHEY and CDR2 as SVGAGI. The V end lost 0 bases, the J end lost 0 bases, and 8 bases lay between the germline ends. The length of the CDR3 is 15 residues. CDR3 in amino acids: CASSYSDGANYGYTF. In DNA, the CDR3 is TGTGCCAGCAGTTACTCGGACGGAGCTAACTATGGCTACACCTTC.

J is TRBJ1-1 and V is TRBV4-1; D possibly corresponds to TRBD1 (6 bases). Germline CDR1 MGHRA, CDR2 YSYEKL. The CDR3 contains 14 residues. The V end was cut by 4 bases, the J end by 5 bases, with 14 bases between. CDR3 nucleotide sequence: TGCGCCAGCAGCCGCTTGGGGGCACGAACTGAAGCTTTCTTT. Translation: CASSRLGARTEAFF.

The chain is built from TRBV4-1 and TRBJ1-6; no firm D call. Trimming shortened V by 0 bases and J by 5 bases, and 8 bases separated the two germline ends. Looked up from germline, CDR1 is MGHRA and CDR2 is YSYEKL. This CDR3 has 15 residues. The CDR3 nucleotides are TGCGCCAGCAGCCAAGAGGCGCAGGATAATTCACCCCTCCACTTT. It encodes CASSQEAQDNSPLHF.

J is TRBJ1-1 and V is TRBV20-1, with D uncertain. V lost 6 bases and J lost 6, with 11 bases in between. This CDR3 has 11 amino acids. Germline V gives CDR1 DFQATT, CDR2 SNEGSKA (reference sequence). This CDR3 is CSATREAEAFF. The CDR3 bases are TGCAGTGCAACTAGGGAGGCTGAAGCTTTCTTT.

The chain has TRBV18 and TRBJ1-5; a weak D match, TRBD1 (5 bases). This CDR3 has 14 amino acids. V lost 3 bases and J lost 6, with 12 bases in between. The germline CDR1 and CDR2 sequences are KGHSH and LQKENI. In DNA, the CDR3 is TGTGCCAGCTCACCGACGACCGGGGGTCAGCCCCAGCATTTT. It translates to CASSPTTGGQPQHF.

V is TRBV5-7 and J is TRBJ2-1; D gene uncertain. TRBV5-7 is an ORF; its function is uncertain. The CDR3 covers 15 residues. Trimming stripped 1 base from V and 8 bases from J, with 16 bases between. The CDR3 DNA follows: TGTGCCAGCAGCTTGATACGGCCTCGTGGGGATGAGCAGTTCTTC. Translated, it gives CASSLIRPRGDEQFF.

The gene calls are TRBV10-3 and TRBJ2-7; tentative D call: TRBD2 (6 bases). Germline CDR1 is ENHRY and CDR2 is SYGVKD. CDR3 size: 12 residues. The CDR3 bases are TGTGCACACGGGGCGGGACCCAACGAGCAGTACTTC. Translated: CAHGAGPNEQYF.